This T cell receptor beta chain was sequenced in a study of shared clonotypes between healthy human individuals. Assay: immunoSEQ multiplex PCR; the TCRdb copy retains only in-frame clones and omits some. The sample consists of millions of clones, just over 90% of them appearing once. The CDR3 consists of 18 residues. The germline CDR1 and CDR2 sequences are SGHDT and YYEEEE. With V trimmed by 1 base and J by 2 bases, 5 bases remained unmatched. This TCR derives from a man between 18 and 35 years old in good health. Some clones in this sample may be carry-over from other donors' samples. The sample taken for sequencing was naive CD4+ T cells from PBMCs. Subset of the sample: CD45RA+ positively selected. The V and J genes are TRBV5-6 and TRBJ2-6; 11 bases agree with TRBD2. DNA of the CDR3: TGTGCCAGCAGCTTGTCGCTAGCGGGAGGTCCTGGGGCCAACGTCCTGACTTTC. This gives the protein CASSLSLAGGPGANVLTF.